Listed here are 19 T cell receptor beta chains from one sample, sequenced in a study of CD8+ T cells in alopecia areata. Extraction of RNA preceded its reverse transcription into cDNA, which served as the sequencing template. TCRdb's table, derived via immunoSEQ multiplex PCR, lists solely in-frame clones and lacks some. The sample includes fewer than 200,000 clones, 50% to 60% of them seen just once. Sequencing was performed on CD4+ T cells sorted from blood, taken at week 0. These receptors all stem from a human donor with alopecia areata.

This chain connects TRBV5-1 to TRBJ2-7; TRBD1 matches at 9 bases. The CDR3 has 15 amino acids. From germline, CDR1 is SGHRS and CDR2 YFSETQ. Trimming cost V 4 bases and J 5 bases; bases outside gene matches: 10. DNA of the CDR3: TGCGCCAGCAGCCAACAAAACAGGGGGCGCGACGAGCAGTACTTC. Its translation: CASSQQNRGRDEQYF.

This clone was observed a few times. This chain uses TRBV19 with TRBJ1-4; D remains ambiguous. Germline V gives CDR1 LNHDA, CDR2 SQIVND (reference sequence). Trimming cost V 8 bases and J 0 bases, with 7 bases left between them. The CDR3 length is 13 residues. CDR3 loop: CASWNTTNEKLFF. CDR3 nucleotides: TGTGCCAGTTGGAATACAACTAATGAAAAACTGTTTTTT.

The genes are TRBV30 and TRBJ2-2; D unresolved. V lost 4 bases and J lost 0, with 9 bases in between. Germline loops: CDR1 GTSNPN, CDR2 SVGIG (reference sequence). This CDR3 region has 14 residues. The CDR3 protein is CAWIEFANTGELFF. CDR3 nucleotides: TGTGCCTGGATCGAGTTTGCGAACACCGGGGAGCTGTTTTTT. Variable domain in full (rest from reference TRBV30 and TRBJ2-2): SQTIHQWPATLVQPVGSPLSLECTVEGTSNPNLYWYRQAAGRGLQLLFYSVGIGQISSEVPQNLSASRPQDRQFILSSKKLLLSDSGFYLCAWIEFANTGELFFGEGSRLTVL.

CDR3 amino acids: CAWSGTPLRTQYF. The CDR3 DNA sequence: TGTGCCTGGAGTGGTACACCACTCCGGACCCAGTACTTC. The chain links TRBV30 to TRBJ2-5; D is ambiguous. Germline V gives CDR1 GTSNPN, CDR2 SVGIG (reference sequence). Deletions cut 1 base from V and 7 bases from J, with 13 bases between. The CDR3 is 13 amino acids.

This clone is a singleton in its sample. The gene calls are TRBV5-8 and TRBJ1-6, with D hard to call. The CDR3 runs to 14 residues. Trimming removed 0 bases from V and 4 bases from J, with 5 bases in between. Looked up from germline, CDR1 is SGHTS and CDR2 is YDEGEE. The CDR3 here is CASSLGLYNSPLHF. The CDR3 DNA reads TGTGCCAGCAGCTTGGGGCTTTATAATTCACCCCTCCACTTT.

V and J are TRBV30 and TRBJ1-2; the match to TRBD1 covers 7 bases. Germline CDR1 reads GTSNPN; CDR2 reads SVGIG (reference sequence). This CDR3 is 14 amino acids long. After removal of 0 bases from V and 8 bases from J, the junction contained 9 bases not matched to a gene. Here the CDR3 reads CAWSVEGGAWGYTF. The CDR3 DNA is TGTGCCTGGAGTGTGGAAGGGGGCGCCTGGGGCTACACCTTC.

The CDR3 reads CASSQDLETQYF. The CDR3 DNA is TGTGCCAGCAGCCAAGATCTGGAGACCCAGTACTTC. The J gene is TRBJ2-5, the V gene TRBV4-2; D is unclear. Trimming took 0 bases from V and 5 from J, leaving 4 bases between them. CDR3 length: 12 amino acids. The germline V gene has CDR1 LGHNA and CDR2 YNFKEQ.

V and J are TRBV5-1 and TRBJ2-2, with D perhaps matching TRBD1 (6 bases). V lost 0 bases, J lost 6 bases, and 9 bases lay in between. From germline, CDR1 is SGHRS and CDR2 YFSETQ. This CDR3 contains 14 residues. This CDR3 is CASSLAAGAGELFF. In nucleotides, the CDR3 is TGCGCCAGCAGCTTGGCCGCAGGGGCCGGGGAGCTGTTTTTT.

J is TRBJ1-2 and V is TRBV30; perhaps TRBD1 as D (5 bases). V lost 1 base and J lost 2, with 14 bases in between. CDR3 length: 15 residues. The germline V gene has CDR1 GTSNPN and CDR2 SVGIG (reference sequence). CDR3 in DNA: TGTGCCTGGAGTGCCCGAAGGGGTGTGAACTATGGCTACACCTTC. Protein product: CAWSARRGVNYGYTF.

The CDR3 DNA is TGTGCCTGGAGGAGTGCGGCAGGGAACTATGGCTACACCTTC. Translation: CAWRSAAGNYGYTF. This chain joins TRBV30 and TRBJ1-2; D is perhaps TRBD1 (5 bases). The CDR3 consists of 14 residues. The germline CDR1 and CDR2 sequences are GTSNPN and SVGIG (reference sequence). The germline V and J ends were trimmed by 3 bases and 2 bases, with 13 bases remaining between them.

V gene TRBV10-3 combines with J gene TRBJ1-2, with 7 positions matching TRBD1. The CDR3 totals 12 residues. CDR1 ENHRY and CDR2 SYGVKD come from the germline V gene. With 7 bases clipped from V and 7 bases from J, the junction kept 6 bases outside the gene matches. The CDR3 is CAIMGAGGGYTF. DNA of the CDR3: TGTGCCATCATGGGCGCAGGGGGTGGCTACACCTTC.

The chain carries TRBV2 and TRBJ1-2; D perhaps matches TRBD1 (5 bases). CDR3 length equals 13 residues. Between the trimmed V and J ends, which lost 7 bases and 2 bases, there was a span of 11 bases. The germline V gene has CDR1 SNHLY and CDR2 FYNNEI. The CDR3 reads CASTTTANYGYTF. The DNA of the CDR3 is TGTGCCAGCACTACGACAGCGAACTATGGCTACACCTTC.

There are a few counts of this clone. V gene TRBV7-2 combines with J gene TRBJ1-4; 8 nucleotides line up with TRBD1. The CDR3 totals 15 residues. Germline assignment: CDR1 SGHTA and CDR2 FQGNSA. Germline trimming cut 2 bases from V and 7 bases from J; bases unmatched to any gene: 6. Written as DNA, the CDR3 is TGTGCCAGCAGCTTACCAGGGGGCGCAAGTGAAAAACTGTTTTTT. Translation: CASSLPGGASEKLFF.

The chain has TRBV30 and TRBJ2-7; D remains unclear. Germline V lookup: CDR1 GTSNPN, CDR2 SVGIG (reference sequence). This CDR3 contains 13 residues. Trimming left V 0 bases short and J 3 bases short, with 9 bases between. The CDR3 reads CAWSVASLYEQYF. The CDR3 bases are TGTGCCTGGAGTGTAGCCTCGCTCTACGAGCAGTACTTC.

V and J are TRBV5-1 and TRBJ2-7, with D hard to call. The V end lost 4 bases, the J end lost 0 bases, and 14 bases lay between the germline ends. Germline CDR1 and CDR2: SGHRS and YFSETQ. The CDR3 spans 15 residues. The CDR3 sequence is CASSQDGLSSYEQYF. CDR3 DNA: TGCGCCAGCAGCCAGGACGGCCTGAGCTCCTACGAGCAGTACTTC. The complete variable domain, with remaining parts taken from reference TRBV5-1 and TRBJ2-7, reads KAGVTQTPRYLIKTRGQQVTLSCSPISGHRSVSWYQQTPGQGLQFLFEYFSETQRNKGNFPGRFSGRQFSNSRSEMNVSTLELGDSALYLCASSQDGLSSYEQYFGPGTRLTVT.

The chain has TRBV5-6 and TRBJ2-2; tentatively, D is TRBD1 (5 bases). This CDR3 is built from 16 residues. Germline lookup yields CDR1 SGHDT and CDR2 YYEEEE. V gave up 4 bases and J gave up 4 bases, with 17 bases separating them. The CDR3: CASSTLLGPTTGELFF. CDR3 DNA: TGTGCCAGCAGCACCTTGCTGGGGCCCACCACCGGGGAGCTGTTTTTT.

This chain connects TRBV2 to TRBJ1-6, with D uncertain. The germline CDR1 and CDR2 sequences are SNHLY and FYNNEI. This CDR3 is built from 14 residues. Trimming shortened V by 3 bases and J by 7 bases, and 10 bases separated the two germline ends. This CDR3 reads CASSERTGNSPLHF. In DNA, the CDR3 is TGTGCCAGCAGTGAGAGGACGGGAAATTCACCCCTCCACTTT. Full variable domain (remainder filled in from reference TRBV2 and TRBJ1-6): EPEVTQTPSHQVTQMGQEVILRCVPISNHLYFYWYRQILGQKVEFLVSFYNNEISEKSEIFDDQFSVERPDGSNFTLKIRSTKLEDSAMYFCASSERTGNSPLHFGNGTRLTVT.

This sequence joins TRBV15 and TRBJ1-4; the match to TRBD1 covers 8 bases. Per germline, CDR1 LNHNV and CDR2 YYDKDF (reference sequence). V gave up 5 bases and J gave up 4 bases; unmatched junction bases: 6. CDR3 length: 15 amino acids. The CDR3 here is CATSGTGGRNEKLFF. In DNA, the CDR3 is TGTGCCACCAGCGGAACAGGGGGGCGTAATGAAAAACTGTTTTTT.

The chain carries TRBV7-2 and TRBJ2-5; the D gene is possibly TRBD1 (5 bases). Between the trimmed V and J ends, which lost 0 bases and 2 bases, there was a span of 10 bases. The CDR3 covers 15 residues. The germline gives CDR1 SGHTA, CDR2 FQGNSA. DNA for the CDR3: TGTGCCAGCAGCTTAGCCCCGACAGAACAAGAGACCCAGTACTTC. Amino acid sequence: CASSLAPTEQETQYF. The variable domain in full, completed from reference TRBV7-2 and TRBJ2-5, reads GAGVSQSPSNKVTEKGKDVELRCDPISGHTALYWYRQSLGQGLEFLIYFQGNSAPDKSGLPSDRFSAERTGGSVSTLTIQRTQQEDSAVYLCASSLAPTEQETQYFGPGTRLLVL.